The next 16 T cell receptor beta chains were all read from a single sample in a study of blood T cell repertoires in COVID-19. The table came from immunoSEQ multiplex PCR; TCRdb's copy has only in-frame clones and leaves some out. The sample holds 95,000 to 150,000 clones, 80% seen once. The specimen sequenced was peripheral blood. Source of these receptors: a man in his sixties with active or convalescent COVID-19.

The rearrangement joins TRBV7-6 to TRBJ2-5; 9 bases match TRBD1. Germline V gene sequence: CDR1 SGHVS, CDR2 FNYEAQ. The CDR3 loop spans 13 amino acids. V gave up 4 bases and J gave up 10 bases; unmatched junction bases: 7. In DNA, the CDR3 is TGTGCCAGCAGCTCCGGGACAGGGAGGAACCAGTACTTC. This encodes CASSSGTGRNQYF.

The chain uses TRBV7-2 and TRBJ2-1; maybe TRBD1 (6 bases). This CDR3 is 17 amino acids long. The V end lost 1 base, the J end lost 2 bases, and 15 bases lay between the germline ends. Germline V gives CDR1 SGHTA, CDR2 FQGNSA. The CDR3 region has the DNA TGTGCCAGCAGCTTAGTAGGGGGTGGGACCCCCTACAATGAGCAGTTCTTC. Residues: CASSLVGGGTPYNEQFF.

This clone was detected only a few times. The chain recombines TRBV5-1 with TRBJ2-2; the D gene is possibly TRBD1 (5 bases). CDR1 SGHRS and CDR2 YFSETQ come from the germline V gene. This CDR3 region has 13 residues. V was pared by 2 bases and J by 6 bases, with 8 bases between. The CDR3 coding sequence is TGCGCCAGCAGCTTAGGGGTGGCCGGGGAGCTGTTTTTT. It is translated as CASSLGVAGELFF.

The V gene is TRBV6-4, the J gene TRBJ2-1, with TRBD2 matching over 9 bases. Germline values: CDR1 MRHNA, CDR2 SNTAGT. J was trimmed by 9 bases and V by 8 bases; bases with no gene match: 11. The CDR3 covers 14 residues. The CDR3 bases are TGTGCCAGCTCCCCCGGGGCGGGAGGGCGTGAGCAGTTCTTC. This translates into CASSPGAGGREQFF.

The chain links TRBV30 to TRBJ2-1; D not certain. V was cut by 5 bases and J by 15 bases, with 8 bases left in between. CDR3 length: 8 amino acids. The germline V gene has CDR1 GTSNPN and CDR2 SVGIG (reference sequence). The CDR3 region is CAWDLRFF. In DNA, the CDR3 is TGTGCCTGGGACCTAAGGTTCTTC.

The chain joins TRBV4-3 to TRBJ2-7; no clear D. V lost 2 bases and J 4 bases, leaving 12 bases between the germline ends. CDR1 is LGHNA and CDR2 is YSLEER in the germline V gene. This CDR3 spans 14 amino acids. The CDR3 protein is CASSQSARSYEQYF. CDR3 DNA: TGCGCCAGCAGCCAAAGCGCAAGGTCTTACGAGCAGTACTTC.

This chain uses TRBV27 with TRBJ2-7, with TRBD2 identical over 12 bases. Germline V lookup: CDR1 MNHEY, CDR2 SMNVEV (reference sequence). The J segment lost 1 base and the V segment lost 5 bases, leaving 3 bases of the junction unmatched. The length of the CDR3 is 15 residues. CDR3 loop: CASSPGTSGSYEQYF. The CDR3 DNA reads TGTGCCAGCAGTCCAGGGACTAGCGGGTCCTACGAGCAGTACTTC.

The CDR3 region has the DNA TGTGCCAGCAGCGCCGGGTTTCTCATGAACACTGAAGCTTTCTTT. Translated: CASSAGFLMNTEAFF. The rearrangement joins TRBV5-5 to TRBJ1-1; D not certain. CDR1 and CDR2 (germline): SGHKS, YYEKEE (reference sequence). Trimming shortened V by 4 bases and J by 0 bases, and 13 bases separated the two germline ends. The CDR3 totals 15 residues.

CDR3 amino acids: CASSPVTVPNEKLFF. The DNA of the CDR3 is TGTGCCAGCAGCCCTGTGACAGTACCTAATGAAAAACTGTTTTTT. The chain recombines TRBV11-2 with TRBJ1-4; D is possibly TRBD1 (5 bases). The V and J ends lost 5 bases and 3 bases respectively, with 13 bases between them. The CDR3 consists of 15 residues. Looked up from germline, CDR1 is SGHAT and CDR2 is FQNNGV. Filled out from reference TRBV11-2 and TRBJ1-4, the complete variable domain reads EAGVAQSPRYKIIEKRQSVAFWCNPISGHATLYWYQQILGQGPKLLIQFQNNGVVDDSQLPKDRFSAERLKGVDSTLKIQPAKLEDSAVYLCASSPVTVPNEKLFFGSGTQLSVL.

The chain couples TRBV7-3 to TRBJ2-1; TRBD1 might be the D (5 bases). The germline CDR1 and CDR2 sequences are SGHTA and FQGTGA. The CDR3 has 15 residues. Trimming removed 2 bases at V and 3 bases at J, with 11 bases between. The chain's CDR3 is CASSLGAHFYNEQFF. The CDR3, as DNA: TGTGCCAGCAGCTTAGGGGCTCACTTCTACAATGAGCAGTTCTTC.

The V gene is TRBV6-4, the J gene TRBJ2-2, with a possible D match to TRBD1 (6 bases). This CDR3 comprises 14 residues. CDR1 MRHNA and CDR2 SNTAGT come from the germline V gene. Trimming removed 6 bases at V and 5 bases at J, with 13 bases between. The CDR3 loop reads CASSLGQGTGELFF. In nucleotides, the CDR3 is TGTGCCAGCAGCCTTGGGCAGGGGACCGGGGAGCTGTTTTTT.

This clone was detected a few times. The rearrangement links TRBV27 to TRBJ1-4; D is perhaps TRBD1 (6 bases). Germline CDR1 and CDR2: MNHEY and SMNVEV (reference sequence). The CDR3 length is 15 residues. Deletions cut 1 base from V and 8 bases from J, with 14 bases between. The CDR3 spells CASSLYREGGEKLFF. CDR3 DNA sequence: TGTGCCAGCAGTTTATACAGGGAGGGCGGGGAAAAACTGTTTTTT. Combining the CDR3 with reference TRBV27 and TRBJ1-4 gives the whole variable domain EAQVTQNPRYLITVTGKKLTVTCSQNMNHEYMSWYRQDPGLGLRQIYYSMNVEVTDKGDVPEGYKVSRKEKRNFPLILESPSPNQTSLYFCASSLYREGGEKLFFGSGTQLSVL.

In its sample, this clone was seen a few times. The DNA for the CDR3 is TGTGCCAGCAGGGGGTCCAGCGGACTACCCTACGAGCAGTACTTC. The encoded protein is CASRGSSGLPYEQYF. The chain carries TRBV14 and TRBJ2-7; a weak D match, TRBD2 (6 bases). V gave up 6 bases and J gave up 2 bases, with 17 bases separating them. Germline V CDR1 and CDR2: SGHDN, FVKESK. This CDR3 comprises 15 residues.

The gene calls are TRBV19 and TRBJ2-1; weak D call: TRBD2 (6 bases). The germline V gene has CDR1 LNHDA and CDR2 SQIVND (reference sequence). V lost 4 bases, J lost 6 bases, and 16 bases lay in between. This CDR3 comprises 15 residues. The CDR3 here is CASSTDTGGINEQFF. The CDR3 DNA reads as TGTGCCAGTAGTACCGATACAGGAGGGATCAATGAGCAGTTCTTC.

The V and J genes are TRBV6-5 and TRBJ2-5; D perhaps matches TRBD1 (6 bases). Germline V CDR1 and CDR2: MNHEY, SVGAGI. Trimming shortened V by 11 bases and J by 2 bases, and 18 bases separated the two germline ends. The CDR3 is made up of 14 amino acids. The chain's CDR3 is CAGHSTGLQETQYF. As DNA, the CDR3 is TGTGCCGGGCACTCAACAGGGTTGCAAGAGACCCAGTACTTC.

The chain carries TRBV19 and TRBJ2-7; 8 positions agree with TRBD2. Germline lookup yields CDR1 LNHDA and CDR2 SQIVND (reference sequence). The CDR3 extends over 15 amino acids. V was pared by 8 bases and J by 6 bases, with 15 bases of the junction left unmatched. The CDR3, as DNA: TGTGCCAGTTCTACCGCGAGCGGGAGAGATTCCGAGCAGTACTTC. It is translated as CASSTASGRDSEQYF. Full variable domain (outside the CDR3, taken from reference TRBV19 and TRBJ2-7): DGGITQSPKYLFRKEGQNVTLSCEQNLNHDAMYWYRQDPGQGLRLIYYSQIVNDFQKGDIAEGYSVSREKKESFPLTVTSAQKNPTAFYLCASSTASGRDSEQYFGPGTRLTVT.